The clone carrying this T cell receptor beta chain came up a few times. Its specificity is not known. This CDR3 has 13 amino acids. Germline assignment: CDR1 MNHNS and CDR2 SASEGT. V lost 6 bases and J 3 bases, leaving 11 bases between the germline ends. HTBI primers from iRepertoire and Arm-PCR of CDR3 regions yielded the TCR beta libraries. TCRdb re-analysed the multiplex PCR reads in MiXCR, keeping a single row per CDR3 protein. The sample includes 400,000 to 500,000 distinct CDR3 sequences, 21% of them seen just once. As to time point: persistent/refractory GD, antithyroid drugs over 5 years with positive TRAb. Construction of the TCR library relied on RNA isolated from PBMCs. This specimen comes from a study of regulatory T cells in long-lasting Graves disease. The study's findings and limits: TRBV28 was favored in persistent disease, as were TRBJ1-2 and TRBJ2-5.

The TCR originated in a female donor with Graves disease. This sequence joins TRBV6-1 and TRBJ1-2; no definite D call. The starting material was peripheral blood mononuclear cells (PBMCs), obtained when the disease was refractory, from a patient treated with antithyroid drugs. The DNA for the CDR3 is TGTGCCAGCAGCCCAACACCGGACTATGGCTACACCTTC. Amino acids: CASSPTPDYGYTF.